The 20 T cell receptor beta chains below come from one sample, sequenced in a study of molecular identifiers for immune sequencing clone quantification. In TCRdb, the PCR reads were re-called with MiXCR into one record per CDR3 protein. The repertoire has approximately 630,000 distinct CDR3 sequences, about 25% of them found once; the top ten carry 0.75% to 0.8%. The sample taken for sequencing was naive CD8+ T cells from blood, with Jurkat cell RNA spiked in. The subset: FACS-sorted CD8+CD4-CCR7+CD45RA+ naive T cells. These receptors originate from a human donor in good health. Some libraries in this study had Jurkat cell RNA spiked in.

Turning to this clonotype: This may be a read error: a much more frequent sequence differs by one nucleotide. The chain links TRBV5-1 to TRBJ2-7; 8 bases match TRBD1. Germline V gene data show CDR1 as SGHRS and CDR2 as YFSETQ. The CDR3 loop spans 15 amino acids. The CDR3 region is CAGSLDLTGVYEQYF. In DNA, the CDR3 is TGCGCCGGCAGCTTGGACCTGACAGGGGTCTACGAGCAGTACTTC.

This clonotype was found many times. Germline and junction disagree at one end, which may indicate a read error. The chain couples TRBV20-1 to TRBJ2-1, with a possible D match to TRBD1 (6 bases). This CDR3 region has 14 residues. Germline lookup yields CDR1 DFQATT and CDR2 SNEGSKA (reference sequence). The chain's CDR3 is CSARGQKTYNEQFF. In DNA, the CDR3 is TGCAGTGCCAGAGGACAGAAGACCTACAATGAGCAGTTCTTC.

The J gene is TRBJ2-1, the V gene TRBV4-1, with a tentative D call TRBD1 (5 bases). CDR1 and CDR2 from the germline V gene are MGHRA and YSYEKL. V was trimmed by 5 bases and J by 1 base, leaving 12 bases between them. The CDR3 consists of 15 residues. CDR3 loop: CASSMDKVSYNEQFF. The CDR3 DNA sequence: TGCGCCAGCAGCATGGACAAGGTGTCCTACAATGAGCAGTTCTTC.

The rearrangement joins TRBV28 to TRBJ1-1, with no clear D. Trimming removed 3 bases from V and 3 bases from J, with 8 bases in between. CDR3 length: 13 residues. The germline V gene encodes CDR1 MDHEN and CDR2 SYDVKM. The CDR3 here is CASSFRPYTEAFF. The CDR3 DNA reads as TGTGCCAGCAGTTTCCGTCCTTACACTGAAGCTTTCTTT.

Note on this clonotype: This may arise from a read error, as a much more abundant clone is one base away. This chain connects TRBV14 to TRBJ2-3, with TRBD2 identical over 8 bases. V lost 3 bases to trimming and J lost 5 bases; unmatched junction nucleotides: 7. CDR1 is SGHDN and CDR2 is FVKESK in the germline V gene. The CDR3 consists of 15 residues. The chain's CDR3 is CASSHSAGGVDTQYF. CDR3 DNA sequence: TGTGCCAGCAGCCACTCGGCGGGGGGTGTAGATACGCAGTATTTT.

The sample holds a few counts of this clonotype. The rearrangement uses TRBV20-1 and TRBJ1-1, with no clear D. Trimming stripped 4 bases from V and 5 bases from J, with 14 bases between. The CDR3 extends over 13 amino acids. Per the germline V gene, CDR1 is DFQATT and CDR2 is SNEGSKA (reference sequence). CDR3 nucleotide sequence: TGCAGTGCTAACCAGGTCGGGTATACTGAAGCTTTCTTT. Encoded protein: CSANQVGYTEAFF.

This clonotype showed up just a few times. This chain uses TRBV13 with TRBJ1-2; D call uncertain. CDR3 length equals 15 residues. V was shortened by 1 base and J by 2 bases, with 11 bases between the two germline ends. The germline V gene has CDR1 PRHDT and CDR2 FYEKMQ (reference sequence). For the CDR3, the DNA is TGTGCCAGCAGCTTAGCAGCATCAGCGAACTATGGCTACACCTTC. This gives the protein CASSLAASANYGYTF.

In its sample, this clonotype was seen many times. This sequence joins TRBV28 and TRBJ1-1, with 10 bases identical to TRBD1. The junction had 7 bases not matched to a gene; V was cut back by 8 bases and J by 4 bases. The CDR3 contains 14 residues. Germline CDR1 MDHEN, CDR2 SYDVKM. CDR3 amino acids: CASLDRGGPTEAFF. Here the CDR3 DNA reads TGTGCCAGCTTGGACAGGGGGGGCCCCACTGAAGCTTTCTTT. Full variable domain (missing parts from reference TRBV28 and TRBJ1-1): DVKVTQSSRYLVKRTGEKVFLECVQDMDHENMFWYRQDPGLGLRLIYFSYDVKMKEKGDIPEGYSVSREKKERFSLILESASTNQTSMYLCASLDRGGPTEAFFGQGTRLTVV.

This clonotype turned up a few times. This rearrangement joins TRBV30 to TRBJ2-7; D is ambiguous. Looked up from germline, CDR1 is GTSNPN and CDR2 is SVGIG (reference sequence). Between the trimmed V and J ends, which lost 4 bases and 0 bases, there was a span of 10 bases. The CDR3 covers 13 residues. CDR3 loop: CAWNLGASYEQYF. The CDR3, as DNA: TGTGCCTGGAATCTGGGTGCCTCCTACGAGCAGTACTTC. Supplemented by reference TRBV30 and TRBJ2-7, the full variable domain reads SQTIHQWPATLVQPVGSPLSLECTVEGTSNPNLYWYRQAAGRGLQLLFYSVGIGQISSEVPQNLSASRPQDRQFILSSKKLLLSDSGFYLCAWNLGASYEQYFGPGTRLTVT.

The chain uses TRBV7-9 and TRBJ1-2, with TRBD1 matching over 10 bases. The CDR3 loop spans 14 amino acids. Germline CDR1 SEHNR, CDR2 FQNEAQ (reference sequence). The V gene end was trimmed by 4 bases and the J gene end by 6 bases; junction bases not matched to a gene: 5. CDR3 sequence reads: CASSSTGGENGYTF. CDR3 nucleotides: TGTGCCAGCAGCTCGACAGGGGGCGAAAATGGCTACACCTTC.

Points on this clonotype: Since a much larger clone is just one base distant, this may be a read error. V and J are TRBV4-3 and TRBJ1-1; D unclear. Trimming took 0 bases from V and 4 from J, leaving 9 bases between them. There are 14 residues in the CDR3. Germline CDR1 and CDR2: LGHNA and YSLEER. CDR3 region: CASSQENLSTEAFF. The CDR3, as DNA: TGCGCCAGCAGCCAAGAAAATCTGAGCACTGAAGCTTTCTTT.

This clonotype was observed at least ten times. The chain carries TRBV29-1 and TRBJ1-2, with TRBD1 matching over 7 bases. Germline CDR1 SQVTM, CDR2 ANQGSEA. The V gene end was trimmed by 1 base and the J gene end by 8 bases; junction bases not matched to a gene: 1. There are 11 residues in the CDR3. In nucleotides, the CDR3 is TGCAGCGTTGAAGGGACAGGCGGCTACACCTTC. Translation: CSVEGTGGYTF.

The chain joins TRBV3-1 to TRBJ1-1, with 8 bases identical to TRBD1. The CDR3 totals 15 residues. Germline lookup yields CDR1 LGHDT and CDR2 YNNKEL (reference sequence). V was pared by 5 bases and J by 3 bases, with 8 bases of the junction left unmatched. CDR3 sequence: CASSSHRGMDTEAFF. The CDR3 bases are TGTGCCAGCAGCTCACACAGGGGGATGGACACTGAAGCTTTCTTT. Full variable domain (rest looked up from reference TRBV3-1 and TRBJ1-1): DTAVSQTPKYLVTQMGNDKSIKCEQNLGHDTMYWYKQDSKKFLKIMFSYNNKELIINETVPNRFSPKSPDKAHLNLHINSLELGDSAVYFCASSSHRGMDTEAFFGQGTRLTVV.

This clonotype has a handful of counts. The chain carries TRBV7-3 and TRBJ1-1, with TRBD1 identical over 7 bases. V lost 3 bases to trimming and J lost 1 base; unmatched junction nucleotides: 5. Looked up from germline, CDR1 is SGHTA and CDR2 is FQGTGA. CDR3 size: 15 residues. The CDR3 protein is CASSFPDRQNTEAFF. The CDR3 DNA is TGTGCCAGCAGCTTCCCGGACAGGCAGAACACTGAAGCTTTCTTT.

There are many counts of this clonotype. The CDR3 spells CASSLVGQVYEQYF. In DNA form, the CDR3 reads TGTGCCAGCAGTTTGGTCGGACAGGTATACGAGCAGTACTTC. The chain combines TRBV12-3 or TRBV12-4 with TRBJ2-7; 7 bases match TRBD1. Unmatched junction bases numbered 6, after V lost 3 bases and J lost 4 bases. This CDR3 is built from 14 residues.

The CDR3 region is CASSLGQILGDGQYF. The CDR3 DNA reads as TGCGCCAGCAGCTTGGGACAAATCCTGGGGGACGGGCAGTACTTC. The J gene is TRBJ2-7, the V gene TRBV5-1; D could derive from TRBD1 or TRBD2 (5 bases each). Germline-derived CDR1 and CDR2 are SGHRS and YFSETQ. CDR3 length equals 15 residues. V lost 0 bases, J lost 9 bases, and 19 bases lay in between.

This clonotype was seen a few times. The chain has TRBV4-1 and TRBJ2-7; weak D call: TRBD2 (6 bases). With 3 bases removed from V and 4 bases from J, the gap between germline ends came to 16 bases. The CDR3 length is 15 residues. In germline, CDR1 is MGHRA, CDR2 YSYEKL. CDR3 bases: TGCGCCAGCAGCCATGAGCCGGGACTGCCATACGAGCAGTACTTC. This encodes CASSHEPGLPYEQYF.

The chain has TRBV7-6 and TRBJ2-5; the match to TRBD2 covers 9 bases. The CDR3 has 16 residues. Germline CDR1 is SGHVS and CDR2 is FNYEAQ. V dropped 0 bases and J dropped 1; count of bases not matched to a gene: 3. As DNA, the CDR3 is TGTGCCAGCAGCTTAGCGGAGCGGGAGGCCCAAGAGACCCAGTACTTC. Translating it yields CASSLAEREAQETQYF.

In this sample, this clonotype turned up many times. The genes are TRBV19 and TRBJ2-7, with 10 bases lining up with TRBD1. The CDR3 spans 13 residues. After removal of 8 bases from V and 5 bases from J, the junction contained 6 bases not matched to a gene. Germline assignment: CDR1 LNHDA and CDR2 SQIVND (reference sequence). CDR3 in amino acids: CASGTGVVDEQYF. The DNA for the CDR3 is TGTGCCAGTGGGACAGGGGTCGTCGACGAGCAGTACTTC.

This clonotype was observed a handful of times. The chain carries TRBV2 and TRBJ2-7; D remains ambiguous. The V and J ends lost 3 bases and 4 bases respectively, with 10 bases between them. This CDR3 contains 13 residues. Germline loops: CDR1 SNHLY, CDR2 FYNNEI. The CDR3 coding sequence is TGTGCCAGCAGTGATATGGCAGTTTACGAGCAGTACTTC. It specifies CASSDMAVYEQYF. Filled out from reference TRBV2 and TRBJ2-7, the complete variable domain reads EPEVTQTPSHQVTQMGQEVILRCVPISNHLYFYWYRQILGQKVEFLVSFYNNEISEKSEIFDDQFSVERPDGSNFTLKIRSTKLEDSAMYFCASSDMAVYEQYFGPGTRLTVT.